Each of the 17 T cell receptor beta chains below was sequenced from the same sample in a study of cytomegalovirus exposure and HLA in healthy donors. 60 Vbeta and 13 Jbeta primers were used in PCR. Repertoires were generated with immunoSEQ multiplex PCR, while TCRdb's copy carries only in-frame clones and drops some. The sample lists roughly 150,000 clones; 80% to 85% were seen once. Source material: PBMCs. The receptor source for this set is a woman younger than 35 in good health and CMV-seronegative.

The CDR3 DNA reads TGCGCCAGCAGCCCCGGACAGGGAGGGGATTCACCCCTCCACTTT. Residues: CASSPGQGGDSPLHF. The chain joins TRBV4-1 to TRBJ1-6; 8 positions match TRBD1. The CDR3 covers 15 residues. V was clipped by 4 bases and J by 8 bases; unmatched bases: 7. CDR1 and CDR2 from the germline V gene are MGHRA and YSYEKL.

J is TRBJ2-4 and V is TRBV6-6; a possible D gene is TRBD1 (6 bases). Germline loops: CDR1 MNHNY, CDR2 SVGAGI (reference sequence). The CDR3 covers 16 residues. Between the trimmed V and J ends, which lost 4 bases and 1 base, there was a span of 14 bases. Here the CDR3 reads CASSLQGEVAKNIQYF. The CDR3 DNA reads TGTGCCAGCAGTTTACAGGGAGAGGTGGCCAAAAACATTCAGTACTTC.

This chain links TRBV11-2 with TRBJ1-2; D not resolved. Trimming shortened V by 1 base and J by 7 bases, and 10 bases separated the two germline ends. This CDR3 comprises 13 residues. Germline V CDR1 and CDR2: SGHAT, FQNNGV. As DNA, the CDR3 is TGTGCCAGCAGCTTAGGTGGAGTAGGTGGCTACACCTTC. This sequence encodes CASSLGGVGGYTF.

The rearrangement uses TRBV11-3 and TRBJ1-1, with a possible D match to TRBD1 (5 bases). V lost 0 bases and J 4 bases, leaving 21 bases between the germline ends. The CDR3 runs to 18 residues. Germline V gene sequence: CDR1 SGHNT, CDR2 YENEEA. DNA for the CDR3: TGTGCCAGCAGCTTAGAGGGATTGTGGGGGGTCGAGGCCACTGAAGCTTTCTTT. Translating it yields CASSLEGLWGVEATEAFF. The complete variable domain, with remaining parts taken from reference TRBV11-3 and TRBJ1-1, reads EAGVVQSPRYKIIEKKQPVAFWCNPISGHNTLYWYLQNLGQGPELLIRYENEEAVDDSQLPKDRFSAERLKGVDSTLKIQPAELGDSAVYLCASSLEGLWGVEATEAFFGQGTRLTVV.

The rearrangement joins TRBV29-1 to TRBJ2-1; possible D gene TRBD2, 7 bases. Germline V CDR1 and CDR2: SQVTM, ANQGSEA. Trimming left V 6 bases short and J 8 bases short, with 23 bases between. This CDR3 comprises 15 residues. In DNA, the CDR3 is TGCAGCGTCGCCGGGGTACGGGGGGCTCGGGATGAGCAGTTCTTC. Translating gives CSVAGVRGARDEQFF.

About this clone itself: Other nucleotide sequences from this sample produce the same CDR3. CDR3 bases: TGTGCCAGCAGTTTTAGCGGGGGGGCCGCCGGGGAGCTGTTTTTT. Residues: CASSFSGGAAGELFF. J is TRBJ2-2 and V is TRBV27, with 11 bases fitting TRBD2. The CDR3 runs to 15 residues. Germline CDR1 is MNHEY and CDR2 is SMNVEV (reference sequence). J lost 6 bases, V lost 3 bases, and 3 bases had no gene match.

The genes are TRBV19 and TRBJ1-5; TRBD1 aligns across 7 bases. The CDR3 runs 15 residues. V was pared by 4 bases and J by 2 bases, with 5 bases of the junction left unmatched. Germline-derived CDR1 and CDR2 are LNHDA and SQIVND (reference sequence). The CDR3 loop reads CASSTLDRGNQPQHF. The CDR3 region has the DNA TGTGCCAGTAGTACCTTAGACAGGGGCAATCAGCCCCAGCATTTT.

This clone was seen more than once but under ten times. The gene calls are TRBV5-1 and TRBJ2-4; D ambiguous. V shed 4 bases and J shed 4 bases, with 9 bases lying between them. CDR3 length: 13 residues. Germline CDR1 is SGHRS and CDR2 is YFSETQ. The CDR3 DNA sequence: TGCGCCAGCAGCCCTGGCAATAAAAACATTCAGTACTTC. Protein sequence: CASSPGNKNIQYF.

This clone has only a few counts. The chain carries TRBV5-5 and TRBJ1-3; 8 bases are shared with TRBD1. The CDR3 totals 17 residues. Germline values: CDR1 SGHKS, CDR2 YYEKEE (reference sequence). J lost 0 bases, V lost 0 bases, and 5 bases had no gene match. This CDR3 is CASSLARTGYSGNTIYF. CDR3 bases: TGTGCCAGCAGCTTGGCCAGGACAGGGTACTCTGGAAACACCATATATTTT.

This chain joins TRBV28 and TRBJ1-1; weak D call: TRBD1 (5 bases). V was cut by 2 bases and J by 4 bases, with 14 bases left in between. The CDR3 extends over 15 amino acids. From germline, CDR1 is MDHEN and CDR2 SYDVKM. CDR3 sequence (DNA): TGTGCCAGCAGTTTAGGGTTCGCAGGGATCACTGAAGCTTTCTTT. Translation: CASSLGFAGITEAFF.

The chain links TRBV4-1 to TRBJ2-2; 8 bases align to TRBD2. There are 15 residues in the CDR3. V was pared by 1 base and J by 6 bases, with 4 bases of the junction left unmatched. CDR1 is MGHRA and CDR2 is YSYEKL in the germline V gene. CDR3 in amino acids: CASSQARTSSGELFF. The CDR3, as DNA: TGCGCCAGCAGCCAAGCACGGACTAGCTCCGGGGAGCTGTTTTTT.

This clone was counted once. V and J are TRBV19 and TRBJ2-3; the D gene is possibly TRBD2 (6 bases). Germline V gene data show CDR1 as LNHDA and CDR2 as SQIVND (reference sequence). Between the trimmed V and J ends, which lost 2 bases and 3 bases, there was a span of 12 bases. This CDR3 has 15 residues. CDR3 DNA sequence: TGTGCCAGTAGTATATATGGGGGGAGGACAGATACGCAGTATTTT. Its translation: CASSIYGGRTDTQYF.

The chain recombines TRBV7-9 with TRBJ1-1; tentative D call: TRBD1 (6 bases). Trimming removed 5 bases from V and 5 bases from J, with 9 bases in between. Germline V lookup: CDR1 SEHNR, CDR2 FQNEAQ (reference sequence). CDR3 length equals 12 residues. The CDR3 DNA is TGTGCCAGCAGCCCACAGGGTACTGAAGCTTTCTTT. Residues: CASSPQGTEAFF.

The CDR3, as DNA: TGTGCCTGGAATAGCGGGGGGCAGGGGGGAGAGACCCAGTACTTC. It encodes CAWNSGGQGGETQYF. This chain links TRBV30 with TRBJ2-5; TRBD2 agrees at 10 bases. Germline trimming cut 4 bases from V and 4 bases from J; bases unmatched to any gene: 9. Per germline, CDR1 GTSNPN and CDR2 SVGIG (reference sequence). The CDR3 has 15 amino acids.

V gene TRBV7-6 combines with J gene TRBJ1-3; D gene ambiguous. The CDR3 covers 14 residues. Trimming left V 0 bases short and J 7 bases short, with 10 bases between. Germline CDR1 reads SGHVS; CDR2 reads FNYEAQ. As DNA, the CDR3 is TGTGCCAGCAGCTTAGCGGGGAGTAGTAACACCATATATTTT. Its protein is CASSLAGSSNTIYF.

V gene TRBV10-3 combines with J gene TRBJ2-7; D gene unclear. Germline-derived CDR1 and CDR2 are ENHRY and SYGVKD. The CDR3 runs 12 residues. Trimming left V 2 bases short and J 3 bases short, with 5 bases between. The CDR3 loop reads CAISEGRYEQYF. CDR3 sequence (DNA): TGTGCCATCAGTGAGGGGCGCTACGAGCAGTACTTC.

The CDR3 DNA follows: TGTGCCAGTAGTATCCTCGGTCAAGGCTACACCTTC. Translation gives CASSILGQGYTF. This chain joins TRBV19 and TRBJ1-2; D unresolved. The CDR3 spans 12 residues. Deletions cut 3 bases from V and 8 bases from J, with 10 bases between. CDR1 is LNHDA, CDR2 SQIVND, per germline (reference sequence).